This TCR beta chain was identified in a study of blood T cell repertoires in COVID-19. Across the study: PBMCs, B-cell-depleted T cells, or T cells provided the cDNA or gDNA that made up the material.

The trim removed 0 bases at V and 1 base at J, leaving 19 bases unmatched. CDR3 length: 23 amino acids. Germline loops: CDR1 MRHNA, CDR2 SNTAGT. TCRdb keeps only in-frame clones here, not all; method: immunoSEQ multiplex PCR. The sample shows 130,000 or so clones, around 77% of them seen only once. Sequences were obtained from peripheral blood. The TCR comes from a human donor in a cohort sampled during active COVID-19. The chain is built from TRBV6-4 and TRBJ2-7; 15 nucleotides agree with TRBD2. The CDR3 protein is CASSDSRTSGRAPPAPGSYEQYF. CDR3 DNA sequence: TGTGCCAGCAGTGACTCTAGGACTAGCGGGAGGGCCCCCCCCGCTCCCGGGTCCTACGAGCAGTACTTC.